The 23 T cell receptor beta chains reported below all come from one sample, sequenced in a study of PD-1 blockade in classical Hodgkin lymphoma. The table came from immunoSEQ multiplex PCR; TCRdb's copy has only in-frame clones and leaves some out. The table includes approximately 10,000 clones, over 80% detected once. Time point specified: cycle 4 day 1 (C4D1), after 6 weeks of nivolumab. Every patient relapsed after autologous stem cell transplantation, and brentuximab vedotin exposure varied. Magnetic negative selection was used to purify CD4+ T cells from thawed PBMCs. Sample: CD4+ T cells from blood, taken before the fourth cycle of nivolumab. These receptors originate from a human donor with classical Hodgkin lymphoma.

This chain joins TRBV19 and TRBJ2-7; possibly TRBD1 for D (7 bases). CDR3 length: 14 residues. The germline gives CDR1 LNHDA, CDR2 SQIVND (reference sequence). V was shortened by 3 bases and J by 8 bases, with 17 bases between the two germline ends. The CDR3 DNA follows: TGTGCCAGTAGTATTTCCAGGGGGGTCGGCCAGCAGTACTTC. Translated: CASSISRGVGQQYF.

The chain has TRBV18 and TRBJ1-1; D remains unclear. This CDR3 comprises 16 residues. Germline assignment: CDR1 KGHSH and CDR2 LQKENI. With 2 bases removed from V and 0 bases from J, the gap between germline ends came to 13 bases. CDR3 sequence: CASSPRADGMNTEAFF. In DNA, the CDR3 is TGTGCCAGCTCACCAAGGGCCGACGGGATGAACACTGAAGCTTTCTTT.

The chain is built from TRBV27 and TRBJ1-2; a possible D gene is TRBD1 (5 bases). V was cut by 3 bases and J by 7 bases, with 27 bases left in between. Germline V gene lookup returns CDR1 MNHEY and CDR2 SMNVEV (reference sequence). CDR3 length: 18 amino acids. Written as DNA, the CDR3 is TGTGCCAGCAGTTTTACCGTTCTGGGGCCCCCACAAGGAGGTGGCTACACCTTC. It encodes CASSFTVLGPPQGGGYTF.

The chain joins TRBV19 to TRBJ1-4; D gene uncertain. This CDR3 comprises 16 residues. V gave up 6 bases and J gave up 4 bases, with 18 bases separating them. CDR1 is LNHDA and CDR2 is SQIVND in the germline V gene (reference sequence). This chain's CDR3 is CASSLIGGSFNEKLFF. In DNA, the CDR3 is TGTGCCAGTAGCCTCATAGGTGGCAGCTTTAATGAAAAACTGTTTTTT.

This rearrangement joins TRBV18 to TRBJ2-5, with D perhaps TRBD1 (5 bases). Trimming took off 0 bases at V and 4 bases at J, with 6 bases between the two ends. The length of the CDR3 is 13 residues. In germline, CDR1 is KGHSH, CDR2 LQKENI. CDR3 sequence: CASSPPQGETQYF. CDR3 bases: TGTGCCAGCTCACCACCGCAGGGAGAGACCCAGTACTTC. The entire variable domain, with the rest obtained from reference TRBV18 and TRBJ2-5, is as follows: NAGVMQNPRHLVRRRGQEARLRCSPMKGHSHVYWYRQLPEEGLKFMVYLQKENIIDESGMPKERFSAEFPKEGPSILRIQQVVRGDSAAYFCASSPPQGETQYFGPGTRLLVL.

The V and J genes are TRBV5-1 and TRBJ2-3; D may be TRBD2 (6 bases). With 4 bases removed from V and 3 bases from J, the gap between germline ends came to 18 bases. This CDR3 has 16 amino acids. Looked up from germline, CDR1 is SGHRS and CDR2 is YFSETQ. The CDR3 is CASSIFPGGATDTQYF. In DNA, the CDR3 is TGCGCCAGCAGCATCTTCCCCGGGGGAGCGACAGATACGCAGTATTTT.

This clone was detected only once. This chain joins TRBV7-3 and TRBJ2-7; TRBD2 agrees at 13 bases. The CDR3 contains 15 residues. Germline V gene sequence: CDR1 SGHTA, CDR2 FQGTGA. V lost 4 bases to trimming and J lost 9 bases; unmatched junction nucleotides: 9. The CDR3 coding sequence is TGTGCCAGCAGCTCCGGACTAGCGGGAGACAGGGGGCAGTACTTC. As protein: CASSSGLAGDRGQYF. Looking up the rest from reference TRBV7-3 and TRBJ2-7 gives the full variable domain: GAGVSQTPSNKVTEKGKYVELRCDPISGHTALYWYRQSLGQGPEFLIYFQGTGAADDSGLPNDRFFAVRPEGSVSTLKIQRTERGDSAVYLCASSSGLAGDRGQYFGPGTRLTVT.

The V call is TRBV28, the J call TRBJ2-3; D possibly uses TRBD1 or TRBD2 (5 bases each). CDR3 length equals 18 residues. The ends were cut back, 6 bases at V and 0 bases at J, with 22 bases in the middle. The germline gives CDR1 MDHEN, CDR2 SYDVKM. The CDR3: CASSLGVDSGLSTDTQYF. The CDR3 coding sequence is TGTGCCAGCAGCCTCGGGGTCGACAGCGGACTTAGCACAGATACGCAGTATTTT.

This chain joins TRBV5-8 and TRBJ2-3; 10 positions agree with TRBD1. The V and J ends lost 0 bases and 3 bases, in that order; junction bases with no gene match: 1. This CDR3 is 15 amino acids long. Germline CDR1 is SGHTS and CDR2 is YDEGEE. CDR3 in amino acids: CASSLGTGGTDTQYF. The CDR3 nucleotides read TGTGCCAGCAGCTTGGGGACAGGGGGGACAGATACGCAGTATTTT.

This chain links TRBV6-5 with TRBJ1-4; no definite D call. CDR1 is MNHEY and CDR2 is SVGAGI in the germline V gene. The CDR3 has 14 amino acids. Trimming took 0 bases from V and 8 from J, leaving 10 bases between them. DNA for the CDR3: TGTGCCAGCAGTTACTCGTCCACGAACGAAAAACTGTTTTTT. Translated, it gives CASSYSSTNEKLFF.

The V and J genes are TRBV11-2 and TRBJ2-7, with D uncertain. The V and J ends lost 4 bases and 5 bases respectively, with 6 bases between them. The germline V gene encodes CDR1 SGHAT and CDR2 FQNNGV. The CDR3 has 11 amino acids. The CDR3 spells CASSSPNEQYF. DNA for the CDR3: TGTGCCAGCAGCTCCCCGAACGAGCAGTACTTC.

In this sample, this clone turned up once. This chain connects TRBV5-4 to TRBJ1-1; D is undetermined. The CDR3 runs 14 residues. The germline CDR1 and CDR2 sequences are SGHNT and YYREEE (reference sequence). V lost 4 bases and J lost 0, with 10 bases in between. The CDR3 loop reads CASSPTVMNTEAFF. The CDR3 DNA follows: TGTGCCAGCAGCCCGACGGTAATGAACACTGAAGCTTTCTTT.

This clone was recorded only once. The CDR3 DNA follows: TGTGCCACCAGCAGAGATCCGGGGCCCTACAATGAGCAGTTCTTC. Translated: CATSRDPGPYNEQFF. The chain recombines TRBV15 with TRBJ2-1; D is perhaps TRBD1 or TRBD2 (5 bases each). Germline-derived CDR1 and CDR2 are LNHNV and YYDKDF (reference sequence). This CDR3 is 15 amino acids long. Trimming took 0 bases from V and 2 from J, leaving 8 bases between them.

The gene calls are TRBV11-3 and TRBJ2-7, with D perhaps matching TRBD2 (5 bases). V shed 8 bases and J shed 0 bases, with 8 bases lying between them. Germline V CDR1 and CDR2: SGHNT, YENEEA. The CDR3 is 12 amino acids. The CDR3 region has the DNA TGTGCCAGCGCACGGGGCTCCTACGAGCAGTACTTC. It encodes CASARGSYEQYF.

The chain links TRBV30 to TRBJ2-7; D might be TRBD1 or TRBD2, each matching 6 bases. The CDR3 spans 14 residues. Per the germline V gene, CDR1 is GTSNPN and CDR2 is SVGIG (reference sequence). Deletions cut 0 bases from V and 2 bases from J, with 11 bases between. The CDR3 region has the DNA TGTGCCTGGAGTGTAGGGGGGACGGCCTACGAGCAGTACTTC. Amino acid sequence: CAWSVGGTAYEQYF. The whole variable domain, filled in from reference TRBV30 and TRBJ2-7, reads SQTIHQWPATLVQPVGSPLSLECTVEGTSNPNLYWYRQAAGRGLQLLFYSVGIGQISSEVPQNLSASRPQDRQFILSSKKLLLSDSGFYLCAWSVGGTAYEQYFGPGTRLTVT.

The V call is TRBV19, the J call TRBJ1-2; D remains unclear. The CDR3 has 17 amino acids. Trimming pared 4 bases from V and 6 bases from J, leaving 24 bases between. Germline V lookup: CDR1 LNHDA, CDR2 SQIVND (reference sequence). In DNA, the CDR3 is TGTGCCAGTAGTAGACCGCCGTCAAGGAGTGTGGAAGATGGCTACACCTTC. This gives the protein CASSRPPSRSVEDGYTF. The full variable domain, with the rest looked up from reference TRBV19 and TRBJ1-2, is DGGITQSPKYLFRKEGQNVTLSCEQNLNHDAMYWYRQDPGQGLRLIYYSQIVNDFQKGDIAEGYSVSREKKESFPLTVTSAQKNPTAFYLCASSRPPSRSVEDGYTFGSGTRLTVV.

The CDR3 is CAISEGGRGRLETQYF. In nucleotides, the CDR3 is TGTGCCATCAGTGAAGGAGGCAGGGGGCGTCTGGAGACCCAGTACTTC. The genes are TRBV10-3 and TRBJ2-5; 8 positions match TRBD1. The CDR3 spans 16 residues. V shed 3 bases, J shed 5 bases, and the junction held 11 bases outside the gene matches. Germline V lookup: CDR1 ENHRY, CDR2 SYGVKD.

This chain joins TRBV5-1 and TRBJ1-1, with TRBD1 as a possible D gene (5 bases). The CDR3 is 14 amino acids. CDR1 and CDR2 (germline): SGHRS, YFSETQ. V lost 4 bases to trimming and J lost 1 base, with 11 bases between them. CDR3 sequence: CASSETDTNTEAFF. CDR3 DNA sequence: TGCGCCAGCAGCGAGACAGATACGAACACTGAAGCTTTCTTT.

V usage is TRBV7-2 and J usage is TRBJ1-5; D remains unclear. V was trimmed by 4 bases and J by 5 bases, leaving 6 bases between them. Per germline, CDR1 SGHTA and CDR2 FQGNSA. The CDR3 extends over 12 amino acids. The chain's CDR3 is CASSSQDQPQHF. The DNA of the CDR3 is TGTGCCAGCAGCTCTCAGGATCAGCCCCAGCATTTT. Full variable domain (missing parts from reference TRBV7-2 and TRBJ1-5): GAGVSQSPSNKVTEKGKDVELRCDPISGHTALYWYRQSLGQGLEFLIYFQGNSAPDKSGLPSDRFSAERTGGSVSTLTIQRTQQEDSAVYLCASSSQDQPQHFGDGTRLSIL.

The J gene is TRBJ2-3, the V gene TRBV11-2; D uncertain. This CDR3 is built from 14 residues. Between the trimmed V and J ends, which lost 0 bases and 4 bases, there was a span of 8 bases. Germline V lookup: CDR1 SGHAT, CDR2 FQNNGV. The DNA for the CDR3 is TGTGCCAGCAGCTTAGATCGGACCTCAGATACGCAGTATTTT. This translates into CASSLDRTSDTQYF.

CDR3 in DNA: TGCAGTGCTGCGGACAGATCCGAGCAGTACTTC. Residues: CSAADRSEQYF. The rearrangement uses TRBV20-1 and TRBJ2-7; perhaps TRBD1 as D (6 bases). The CDR3 has 11 amino acids. V lost 5 bases, J lost 6 bases, and 11 bases lay in between. Germline V lookup: CDR1 DFQATT, CDR2 SNEGSKA (reference sequence).

The chain carries TRBV28 and TRBJ1-1, with D hard to call. The V gene lost 6 bases and the J gene lost 1 base, with 9 bases spanning the gap. The CDR3 is 13 amino acids. The germline gives CDR1 MDHEN, CDR2 SYDVKM. The CDR3 loop is CASRGSSNTEAFF. For the CDR3, the DNA is TGTGCCAGCAGAGGCAGCTCGAACACTGAAGCTTTCTTT.

The chain recombines TRBV5-4 with TRBJ1-2, with D possibly TRBD1 on 6 matching bases. This CDR3 is built from 13 residues. With 1 base removed from V and 6 bases from J, the gap between germline ends came to 10 bases. Germline V CDR1 and CDR2: SGHNT, YYREEE (reference sequence). The CDR3 is CASSLTGGDGYTF. The CDR3 DNA follows: TGTGCCAGCAGCTTGACCGGGGGCGATGGCTACACCTTC. Full variable domain (missing parts from reference TRBV5-4 and TRBJ1-2): ETGVTQSPTHLIKTRGQQVTLRCSSQSGHNTVSWYQQALGQGPQFIFQYYREEENGRGNFPPRFSGLQFPNYSSELNVNALELDDSALYLCASSLTGGDGYTFGSGTRLTVV.